Described below is a single T cell receptor (beta chain) sequence and its context. The assay was immunoSEQ multiplex PCR, and TCRdb's table has in-frame clones only and misses some. The table lists a few hundred thousand clones, over 80% of them singletons, with roughly 2% in the top ten. The germline V gene encodes CDR1 SEHNR and CDR2 FQNEAQ (reference sequence). Trimming took off 2 bases at V and 7 bases at J, with 11 bases between the two ends. The CDR3 contains 14 residues. The data were taken from a study of blood T cell repertoires in COVID-19. Study overall: Samples came from the United States, Italy and Spain, spanning acute and convalescent COVID-19.

The sequenced sample was peripheral blood. The V call is TRBV7-9, the J call TRBJ1-4; D not resolved. The receptor was isolated from a man under 40 who had recovered from COVID-19. CDR3 bases: TGTGCCAGCAGCTTAATGGGGAGAGGTGAAAAACTGTTTTTT. The encoded protein is CASSLMGRGEKLFF. Full variable domain (outside the CDR3, taken from reference TRBV7-9 and TRBJ1-4): DTGVSQNPRHKITKRGQNVTFRCDPISEHNRLYWYRQTLGQGPEFLTYFQNEAQLEKSRLLSDRFSAERPKGSFSTLEIQRTEQGDSAMYLCASSLMGRGEKLFFGSGTQLSVL.